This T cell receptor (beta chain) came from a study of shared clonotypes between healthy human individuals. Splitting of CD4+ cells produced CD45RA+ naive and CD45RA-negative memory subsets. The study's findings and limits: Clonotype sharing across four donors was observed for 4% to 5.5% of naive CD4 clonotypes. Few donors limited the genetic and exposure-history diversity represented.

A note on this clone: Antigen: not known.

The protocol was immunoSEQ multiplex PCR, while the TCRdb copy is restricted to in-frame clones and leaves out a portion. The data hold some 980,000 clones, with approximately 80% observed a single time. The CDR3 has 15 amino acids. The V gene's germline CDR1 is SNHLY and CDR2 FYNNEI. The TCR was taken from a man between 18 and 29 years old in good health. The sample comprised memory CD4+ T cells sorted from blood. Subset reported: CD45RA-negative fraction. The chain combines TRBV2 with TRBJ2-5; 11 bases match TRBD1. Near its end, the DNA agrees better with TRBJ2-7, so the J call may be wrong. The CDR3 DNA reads TGTGCCAGCCAGACCAGGACAGGGGGCAGCTACGAGCAGTACTTC. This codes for CASQTRTGGSYEQYF.